The T cell receptor (beta chain) under discussion was sequenced for a study of blood T cell repertoires in COVID-19. Trimming left V 5 bases short and J 1 base short, with 19 bases between. CDR1 and CDR2 from the germline V gene are MNHEY and SMNVEV (reference sequence). The CDR3 contains 17 residues. In the original processing: Amplification with reference gene primers provided the estimates of nucleated cell counts. Sequencing used immunoSEQ multiplex PCR; TCRdb keeps in-frame clones, though not all of them. The D gene and trimming were derived from the DNA, and the V and J assignments and clone size from that table. The sample lists 150,000 to 200,000 clones; over 75% were seen once.

What was sequenced was PBMCs or T cells enriched from blood (not recorded which). This clonotype was sampled from a woman between 18 and 29 years old who had recovered from COVID-19. The chain has TRBV27 and TRBJ2-3; tentative D call: TRBD2 (5 bases). The CDR3: CASSAPLAHARTDTQYF. CDR3 DNA: TGTGCCAGCAGTGCGCCTCTAGCCCATGCTCGCACAGATACGCAGTATTTT.